These 17 T cell receptor beta chains originate from one sample sequenced in a study of blood T cells in healthy people across ages. It was with a sample-barcoded 5' primer and a J-beta primer mix that a second PCR of about 7 to 12 cycles was run. MiXCR, run by TCRdb on the 5' RACE reads, gives a single entry per CDR3 protein. This sample has around 800,000 distinct CDR3 sequences; about half occur once, and the top ten carry around a sixth. The specimen was blood. These receptors originate from a man aged 80 or over in good health.

Concerning this clonotype itself: One end of the junction is discordant with germline, which a read error may explain. This chain joins TRBV7-2 and TRBJ2-1, with 10 bases that match TRBD1. CDR3 length equals 15 residues. Per the germline V gene, CDR1 is SGHTA and CDR2 is FQGNSA. CDR3 sequence reads: CANSLDRGQDNEQFF. CDR3 nucleotide sequence: TGTGCCAACAGCCTAGACAGGGGGCAAGACAATGAGCAGTTCTTC.

V and J are TRBV5-1 and TRBJ2-5, with TRBD2 matching over 8 bases. Germline CDR1 is SGHRS and CDR2 is YFSETQ. This CDR3 comprises 16 residues. Trimming took 0 bases from V and 1 from J; bases not matched to a gene: 5. The CDR3 DNA is TGCGCCAGCAGCTTGGATGCAGCGGGGGCCCAAGAGACCCAGTACTTC. Protein product: CASSLDAAGAQETQYF.

A single count supports this clonotype. CDR3 protein: CASSYSSTELHQPQHF. In DNA form, the CDR3 reads TGTGCCAGCAGCTATAGCTCGACAGAGCTTCATCAGCCCCAGCATTTT. The gene calls are TRBV5-6 and TRBJ1-5; D might be TRBD1 (5 bases). The CDR3 is 16 amino acids. With 3 bases removed from V and 5 bases from J, the gap between germline ends came to 18 bases. CDR1 is SGHDT and CDR2 is YYEEEE in the germline V gene.

J is TRBJ2-3 and V is TRBV4-1; D is possibly TRBD2 (5 bases). The CDR3 is made up of 18 amino acids. The germline gives CDR1 MGHRA, CDR2 YSYEKL. V lost 4 bases to trimming and J lost 2 bases, with 22 bases between them. The CDR3 nucleotides read TGCGCCAGCAGCCCATGGGCGGTAGGAGCGGTTTTCACAGATACGCAGTATTTT. It codes for CASSPWAVGAVFTDTQYF.

This chain joins TRBV28 and TRBJ2-6; unclear D gene. CDR3 length: 15 residues. V lost 3 bases, J lost 2 bases, and 8 bases lay in between. CDR1 is MDHEN and CDR2 is SYDVKM in the germline V gene. The CDR3: CASSFFRAGANVLTF. The CDR3 region has the DNA TGTGCCAGCAGTTTTTTTCGGGCTGGGGCCAACGTCCTGACTTTC. The whole variable domain, filled in from reference TRBV28 and TRBJ2-6, reads DVKVTQSSRYLVKRTGEKVFLECVQDMDHENMFWYRQDPGLGLRLIYFSYDVKMKEKGDIPEGYSVSREKKERFSLILESASTNQTSMYLCASSFFRAGANVLTFGAGSRLTVL.

V usage is TRBV5-1 and J usage is TRBJ2-1; 10 positions match TRBD1. This CDR3 spans 15 amino acids. Trimming at V came to 7 bases and at J to 10 bases, leaving 14 bases not matched to a gene. Per germline, CDR1 SGHRS and CDR2 YFSETQ. The CDR3 DNA reads TGCGCCAGCGGAACCGGGACAGGGGAAGGTTGGGAGCAGTTCTTC. Protein: CASGTGTGEGWEQFF.

This clonotype was seen a handful of times. The chain is built from TRBV2 and TRBJ2-1; 9 bases align to TRBD2. After removal of 4 bases from V and 8 bases from J, the junction contained 12 bases not matched to a gene. The CDR3 runs to 16 residues. Germline CDR1 SNHLY, CDR2 FYNNEI. The chain's CDR3 is CASSAFIAGDVHEQFF. CDR3 bases: TGTGCCAGCAGTGCTTTCATAGCGGGAGATGTCCATGAGCAGTTCTTC.

This clonotype showed up just a few times. The chain is built from TRBV7-2 and TRBJ1-5; 10 nucleotides align to TRBD1. The germline V gene has CDR1 SGHTA and CDR2 FQGNSA. There are 19 residues in the CDR3. The junction had 19 bases not matched to a gene; V was cut back by 8 bases and J by 3 bases. CDR3 bases: TGTGCCAGCGGACATCCACCGGGGACAGGGGAATGGTACAATCAGCCCCAGCATTTT. Translating it yields CASGHPPGTGEWYNQPQHF. The full variable domain, its missing parts supplied by reference TRBV7-2 and TRBJ1-5, is GAGVSQSPSNKVTEKGKDVELRCDPISGHTALYWYRQSLGQGLEFLIYFQGNSAPDKSGLPSDRFSAERTGGSVSTLTIQRTQQEDSAVYLCASGHPPGTGEWYNQPQHFGDGTRLSIL.

The V call is TRBV28, the J call TRBJ2-7; D uncertain. The CDR3 runs to 15 residues. Trimming shortened V by 1 base and J by 4 bases, and 14 bases separated the two germline ends. Germline V gene lookup returns CDR1 MDHEN and CDR2 SYDVKM. The CDR3 here is CASSLLRVPGYEQYF. CDR3 nucleotides: TGTGCCAGCAGTTTATTACGGGTTCCTGGGTACGAGCAGTACTTC.

The chain links TRBV28 to TRBJ1-5; no clear D. This CDR3 has 16 residues. V dropped 2 bases and J dropped 6 bases, with 17 bases sitting between them. Per the germline V gene, CDR1 is MDHEN and CDR2 is SYDVKM. CDR3 coding DNA: TGTGCCAGCAGTTTACTAGGGAATGGCGAGGGTCAGCCCCAGCATTTT. It encodes CASSLLGNGEGQPQHF.

This chain joins TRBV7-2 and TRBJ1-2, with D perhaps TRBD1 (5 bases). V was trimmed by 0 bases and J by 2 bases, leaving 10 bases between them. CDR3 length equals 15 residues. CDR1 and CDR2 (germline): SGHTA, FQGNSA. The DNA for the CDR3 is TGTACCAGCAGCTTAGCACCCGGGGACAACTATGGCTACACCTTC. This sequence encodes CTSSLAPGDNYGYTF. The full variable domain, with the rest looked up from reference TRBV7-2 and TRBJ1-2, is GAGVSQSPSNKVTEKGKDVELRCDPISGHTALYWYRQSLGQGLEFLIYFQGNSAPDKSGLPSDRFSAERTGGSVSTLTIQRTQQEDSAVYLCTSSLAPGDNYGYTFGSGTRLTVV.

This clonotype was observed a few times. The chain has TRBV7-2 and TRBJ2-2; maybe TRBD2 (5 bases). V was cut by 5 bases and J by 5 bases, with 15 bases left in between. This CDR3 has 15 amino acids. Germline V gene lookup returns CDR1 SGHTA and CDR2 FQGNSA. The CDR3 region is CASSRDDGGTGELFF. Here the CDR3 DNA reads TGTGCCAGCAGCCGCGATGATGGCGGGACCGGGGAGCTGTTTTTT.

On this clonotype itself: A read error may be the cause here, since a much bigger clone is one base away. CDR3 region: CASSLSGSPETQYF. In DNA, the CDR3 is TGTGCCAGCAGCCTTAGCGGGAGCCCGGAGACCCAGTACTTC. The gene calls are TRBV3-1 and TRBJ2-5; 9 nucleotides line up with TRBD2. The CDR3 loop spans 14 amino acids. Germline V gene data show CDR1 as LGHDT and CDR2 as YNNKEL (reference sequence). Trimming took 4 bases from V and 5 from J; bases not matched to a gene: 5.

The V and J genes are TRBV7-2 and TRBJ2-3, with 7 bases that match TRBD2. J was trimmed by 3 bases and V by 10 bases; bases with no gene match: 19. Germline loops: CDR1 SGHTA, CDR2 FQGNSA. This CDR3 comprises 17 residues. This chain's CDR3 is CATTPGLLTWGTDTQYF. Here the CDR3 DNA reads TGTGCCACCACTCCGGGACTACTAACGTGGGGAACAGATACGCAGTATTTT.

The rearrangement joins TRBV29-1 to TRBJ2-4; TRBD2 aligns across 10 bases. Losses at the gene ends were 4 bases for V and 3 bases for J; bases not matched to a gene: 9. This CDR3 has 16 residues. The germline gives CDR1 SQVTM, CDR2 ANQGSEA. CDR3: CSVATIAGGIKNIQYF. The CDR3 nucleotides are TGCAGCGTTGCTACTATAGCGGGAGGTATCAAAAACATTCAGTACTTC.

This clonotype was found a few times. The chain recombines TRBV7-3 with TRBJ1-2, with D hard to call. V was pared by 3 bases and J by 7 bases, with 15 bases between. This CDR3 spans 14 amino acids. From germline, CDR1 is SGHTA and CDR2 FQGTGA. The CDR3 sequence: CASSLPGRTGGYTF. DNA of the CDR3: TGTGCCAGCAGCTTGCCGGGCCGCACGGGTGGCTACACCTTC.

A word on this clonotype: With a much larger clone just one base away, this may be a read error. The chain has TRBV11-2 and TRBJ2-1; 8 bases are a match to TRBD2. V lost 6 bases to trimming and J lost 7 bases; unmatched junction nucleotides: 11. The V gene's germline CDR1 is SGHAT and CDR2 FQNNGV. The CDR3 covers 15 residues. CDR3 in amino acids: CASRLTAGGLNEQFF. The CDR3 coding sequence is TGTGCCAGCAGACTAACGGCGGGAGGCCTAAATGAGCAGTTCTTC.